One and the same sample provided the 20 T cell receptor beta chains below, sequenced in a study of CD8 T cells in ankylosing spondylitis. MiXCR, applied by TCRdb to the 5' RACE reads, yields one record per CDR3 protein. The sample carries 150,000 to 200,000 distinct CDR3 sequences, roughly 20% recorded once. The sample comprised blood, either unsorted or a sorted T cell fraction (not recorded which). The origin of the receptors is a male donor aged 5-30 years with ankylosing spondylitis or in good health (not recorded which).

Ten or more counts support this clonotype. The chain couples TRBV28 to TRBJ2-3, with D unclear. Germline CDR1 and CDR2: MDHEN and SYDVKM. Trimming took off 6 bases at V and 5 bases at J, with 15 bases between the two ends. The CDR3 runs 14 residues. CDR3 DNA sequence: TGTGCCAGCAGCAGGATAGTTTCCCAAGATACGCAGTATTTT. It specifies CASSRIVSQDTQYF.

This clonotype has at least ten counts. V usage is TRBV28 and J usage is TRBJ1-5; TRBD1 is a possible D gene (5 bases). The germline V and J ends were trimmed by 5 bases and 7 bases, with 12 bases remaining between them. Germline assignment: CDR1 MDHEN and CDR2 SYDVKM. The CDR3 sequence is 13 residues long. CDR3 DNA sequence: TGTGCCAGCAGTCCCCAAGGGGACCAGCCCCAGCATTTT. Its protein product is CASSPQGDQPQHF.

The chain joins TRBV20-1 to TRBJ2-1; D perhaps matches TRBD2 (6 bases). With 0 bases removed from V and 0 bases from J, the gap between germline ends came to 15 bases. Germline V gene data show CDR1 as DFQATT and CDR2 as SNEGSKA (reference sequence). This CDR3 spans 17 amino acids. CDR3: CSARDNRDFRSYNEQFF. The CDR3, as DNA: TGCAGTGCTAGAGATAACCGGGACTTCCGCTCCTACAATGAGCAGTTCTTC.

The chain carries TRBV29-1 and TRBJ1-2, with D perhaps matching TRBD1 (6 bases). Trimming stripped 6 bases from V and 5 bases from J, with 10 bases between. The CDR3 has 11 amino acids. Germline-derived CDR1 and CDR2 are SQVTM and ANQGSEA. The CDR3 nucleotides are TGCAGCGTCAGGACAGTATATGGCTACACCTTC. Amino acid sequence: CSVRTVYGYTF.

The table lists this clonotype with many counts. This chain links TRBV5-1 with TRBJ2-3, with D possibly TRBD1 on 6 matching bases. This CDR3 spans 16 amino acids. Germline V gene lookup returns CDR1 SGHRS and CDR2 YFSETQ. V was pared by 4 bases and J by 3 bases, with 18 bases between. In DNA form, the CDR3 reads TGCGCCAGCAGCCCGAGACACACCAGGGGAACAGATACGCAGTATTTT. Protein product: CASSPRHTRGTDTQYF.

This clonotype was recorded many times. The chain links TRBV20-1 to TRBJ2-3; D is ambiguous. This CDR3 has 13 amino acids. The germline gives CDR1 DFQATT, CDR2 SNEGSKA (reference sequence). V was cut by 3 bases and J by 1 base, with 8 bases left in between. The CDR3 DNA reads TGCAGTGCTAGGGCCTTCGGCACAGATACGCAGTATTTT. Translated: CSARAFGTDTQYF.

Many counts were recorded for this clonotype. For the CDR3, the DNA is TGTGCCAGCAGCCCATCTGCTAGCGTGAATGAGCAGTTCTTC. It encodes CASSPSASVNEQFF. The rearrangement links TRBV7-6 to TRBJ2-1; D possibly corresponds to TRBD2 (6 bases). Germline V gives CDR1 SGHVS, CDR2 FNYEAQ. The CDR3 runs to 14 residues. The V end lost 5 bases, the J end lost 7 bases, and 15 bases lay between the germline ends.

The chain employs TRBV6-5 and TRBJ2-4; the D gene is possibly TRBD1 (8 bases). The germline gives CDR1 MNHEY, CDR2 SVGAGI. The ends were cut back, 4 bases at V and 3 bases at J, with 16 bases in the middle. The CDR3 totals 16 residues. As DNA, the CDR3 is TGTGCCAGCAGTTGGACAGGGAGGGGAGACAAAAACATTCAGTACTTC. Protein: CASSWTGRGDKNIQYF.

This clonotype occurred many times. V and J are TRBV6-6 and TRBJ2-3; 10 bases align to TRBD2. CDR1 is MNHNY, CDR2 SVGAGI, per germline (reference sequence). The V segment lost 4 bases and the J segment 1 base; nucleotides outside the gene matches: 5. The CDR3 sequence is 16 residues long. CDR3 DNA: TGTGCCAGCAGTTCCCAAGCGGGAGGGCGCACAGATACGCAGTATTTT. It yields the protein CASSSQAGGRTDTQYF.

This clonotype has a count of ten or more. This rearrangement joins TRBV4-3 to TRBJ2-3; 9 nucleotides agree with TRBD2. This CDR3 region has 15 residues. The germline CDR1 and CDR2 sequences are LGHNA and YSLEER. Germline trimming cut 1 base from V and 6 bases from J; bases unmatched to any gene: 5. The CDR3 bases are TGCGCCAGCAGCCAAGGCGGGAGGGCCCGTGATACGCAGTATTTT. Its translation: CASSQGGRARDTQYF.

This clonotype was observed many times. The chain links TRBV3-1 to TRBJ1-1; tentatively, D is TRBD1 (5 bases). The V end was cut by 2 bases, the J end by 4 bases, with 11 bases between. Germline V gives CDR1 LGHDT, CDR2 YNNKEL (reference sequence). The CDR3 loop spans 14 amino acids. The CDR3 bases are TGTGCCAGCAGCCAAAAGGCCGGGGCCACTGAAGCTTTCTTT. Protein: CASSQKAGATEAFF.

This clonotype was counted at least ten times. This rearrangement joins TRBV7-9 to TRBJ1-5; no firm D call. Germline V gene sequence: CDR1 SEHNR, CDR2 FQNEAQ (reference sequence). V was clipped by 5 bases and J by 1 base, with 9 bases between them. The CDR3 runs 14 residues. The CDR3 nucleotides read TGTGCCAGCAGCCATGACACGAGCAATCAGCCCCAGCATTTT. Amino acid sequence: CASSHDTSNQPQHF.

The CDR3 nucleotides are TGCAGTGCCCGAACAGAACGGACACTCGAGGGTGGCTACACCTTC. This sequence encodes CSARTERTLEGGYTF. This sequence joins TRBV20-1 and TRBJ1-2; weak D call: TRBD1 (5 bases). The germline V and J ends were trimmed by 6 bases and 7 bases, with 24 bases remaining between them. CDR3 length equals 15 residues. Germline lookup yields CDR1 DFQATT and CDR2 SNEGSKA (reference sequence).

This clonotype was found many times. The CDR3 sequence is CSARGQFSNQPQHF. The DNA of the CDR3 is TGCAGTGCTAGAGGACAGTTTAGCAATCAGCCCCAGCATTTT. The chain uses TRBV20-1 and TRBJ1-5; D perhaps matches TRBD1 (5 bases). The V and J ends lost 1 base and 0 bases respectively, with 7 bases between them. There are 14 residues in the CDR3. The germline V gene has CDR1 DFQATT and CDR2 SNEGSKA (reference sequence).

This clonotype was seen repeatedly, ten times or more. The chain employs TRBV6-1 and TRBJ2-2, with TRBD2 matching 10 bases. The trim removed 6 bases at V and 4 bases at J, leaving 20 bases unmatched. The CDR3 contains 20 residues. Germline V gene data show CDR1 as MNHNS and CDR2 as SASEGT. The CDR3 here is CASRKGALSASGGTTGELFF. CDR3 nucleotide sequence: TGTGCCAGCAGGAAGGGGGCTCTTTCAGCTAGCGGGGGCACCACCGGGGAGCTGTTTTTT.

The rearrangement joins TRBV12-3 or TRBV12-4 to TRBJ2-3, with TRBD2 matching over 10 bases. The CDR3 loop spans 19 amino acids. J lost 4 bases, V lost 8 bases, and 21 bases had no gene match. CDR3 sequence (DNA): TGTGCCAGCGGTGGGGCTTCCGCGGGGCTAGCGGGAGCCGCAGATACGCAGTATTTT. Translation: CASGGASAGLAGAADTQYF.

V and J are TRBV7-9 and TRBJ2-7; D may be TRBD1 (6 bases). CDR1 is SEHNR and CDR2 is FQNEAQ in the germline V gene (reference sequence). V shed 5 bases and J shed 5 bases, with 25 bases lying between them. The CDR3 loop spans 17 amino acids. The CDR3 DNA reads TGTGCCAGCAGCAAAGGGGGAGTGGACAGTAGATACCACGAGCAGTACGTC. Translated, it gives CASSKGGVDSRYHEQYV.

Ten or more counts support this clonotype. The CDR3 nucleotides read TGCAGCGTTGAAGAACCAACAGATACGCAGTATTTT. Its translation is CSVEEPTDTQYF. The J gene is TRBJ2-3, the V gene TRBV29-1; D is uncertain. The CDR3 loop spans 12 amino acids. Per the germline V gene, CDR1 is SQVTM and CDR2 is ANQGSEA. V lost 0 bases and J lost 3, with 4 bases in between.

This clonotype was observed at least ten times. The chain uses TRBV12-5 and TRBJ2-5; TRBD2 agrees at 8 bases. In germline, CDR1 is LGHNT, CDR2 FRNRAP. This CDR3 comprises 16 residues. V lost 3 bases and J lost 1; bases outside the gene matches: 7. Written as DNA, the CDR3 is TGTGCTAGTGGTTTAGGTGAGCGGGGGATCCAAGAGACCCAGTACTTC. Its translation: CASGLGERGIQETQYF.

This clonotype was counted many times. J is TRBJ2-5 and V is TRBV10-3; TRBD2 agrees at 10 bases. There are 15 residues in the CDR3. Per germline, CDR1 ENHRY and CDR2 SYGVKD. V dropped 2 bases and J dropped 3; count of bases not matched to a gene: 3. The CDR3 sequence is CAISERGLAEETQYF. The CDR3 DNA follows: TGTGCCATCAGTGAGCGAGGACTAGCGGAAGAGACCCAGTACTTC.